The rows below give T cell receptor beta chains drawn from one sample of a study of OX40 agonist ivuxolimab in advanced cancers. TCRdb's copy holds only in-frame clones and misses some; the assay was immunoSEQ multiplex PCR. Among around 60,000 clones listed, around 90% were seen once. Here the sequenced sample was CD4+ or CD8+ T cells sorted from blood, taken in a trial of the OX40 agonist ivuxolimab. All receptors come from an adult with an advanced solid tumor such as melanoma, head and neck, liver or kidney cancer. The CDR3 runs from the conserved cysteine through the conserved F or W. The D gene is left open where the match is weak. Where a row states a size, it is once, few, many or the class of an expanded clone; other rows omit it.

size,J,D,V,CDR3,DNA
.,TRBJ1-5,.,TRBV6-1,CASSEAGGRDGNQPQHF,TGTGCCAGCAGTGAAGCGGGTGGCAGGGATGGCAATCAGCCCCAGCATTTT
.,TRBJ2-7,.,TRBV13,CASSLVVRGAYEQYF,TGTGCCAGCAGCTTAGTGGTGAGGGGGGCCTACGAGCAGTACTTC
few,TRBJ1-1,TRBD1,TRBV7-8,CASLIGAAGGMNTEAFF,TGTGCCAGCTTGATCGGCGCGGCAGGGGGTATGAACACTGAAGCTTTCTTT
.,TRBJ2-2,.,TRBV6-6,CASSLSSPRTGELFF,TGTGCCAGCAGTTTATCCAGCCCGAGGACCGGGGAGCTGTTTTTT
few,TRBJ2-1,.,TRBV9,CASSVGEQFF,TGTGCCAGCAGCGTAGGTGAGCAGTTCTTC
once,TRBJ1-4,.,TRBV5-8,CASSSGPREKLFF,TGTGCCAGCAGCTCGGGACCTCGGGAAAAACTGTTTTTT
.,TRBJ1-2,TRBD1,TRBV30,CAWSQGQGDGYTF,TGTGCCTGGAGTCAGGGACAGGGGGATGGCTACACCTTC
many,TRBJ1-5,.,TRBV30,CAWSVNSNQPQHF,TGTGCCTGGAGTGTAAATAGCAATCAGCCCCAGCATTTT
.,TRBJ1-1,.,TRBV30,CAWSWGATEAFF,TGTGCCTGGAGTTGGGGGGCAACTGAAGCTTTCTTT
once,TRBJ2-3,.,TRBV5-6,CASRPGVADTQYF,TGTGCCAGCAGGCCAGGGGTGGCGGATACGCAGTATTTT
.,TRBJ2-1,.,TRBV27,CASTPRPNSYNEQFF,TGTGCCAGCACCCCACGACCGAACTCCTACAATGAGCAGTTCTTC
.,TRBJ2-7,.,TRBV27,CASSPTITYEQYF,TGTGCCAGCAGTCCCACCATTACCTACGAGCAGTACTTC
few,TRBJ2-7,.,TRBV18,CASSPEDSGEQYF,TGTGCCAGCTCACCGGAGGATTCCGGCGAGCAGTACTTC
.,TRBJ2-1,TRBD1,TRBV15,CATSVGTGVGEQFF,TGTGCCACCAGCGTCGGAACAGGGGTAGGCGAGCAGTTCTTC
.,TRBJ2-3,.,TRBV28,CASSSMPGDTQYF,TGTGCCAGCAGTTCGATGCCTGGAGATACGCAGTATTTT
.,TRBJ2-1,TRBD2,TRBV4-1,CASSHGLALVFYNEQFF,TGCGCCAGCAGCCACGGACTAGCGCTCGTTTTTTACAATGAGCAGTTCTTC
many,TRBJ2-3,TRBD2,TRBV19,CASTLGLAGGDTQYF,TGTGCCAGTACCCTGGGACTAGCGGGAGGAGATACGCAGTATTTT